This T cell receptor (beta chain) was documented in a study of shared clonotypes between healthy human individuals. It was CD45RO-negative cells, positively selected for CCR7, that made up naive CD8 cells, with terminally differentiated effector memory CD45RA+ cells excluded. As regards this clone: Its antigen is still unknown.

Produced via immunoSEQ multiplex PCR; TCRdb's table is partial and in-frame only. The table has about 610,000 clones, around 96% seen once; the top ten hold less than 0.13%. Trimming cost V 4 bases and J 4 bases, with 16 bases left between them. Germline CDR1 is GTSNPN and CDR2 is SVGIG (reference sequence). The CDR3 contains 14 residues. Study outcomes and limitations: The sampled material consisted only of blood, and tissue repertoires are likely to differ. A limitation of the genetic and exposure-history diversity represented arose from few donors. Naive subsets typically showed greater estimated richness than memory subsets.

The chain is built from TRBV30 and TRBJ2-5; perhaps D is TRBD1 or TRBD2 (5 bases each). Sequenced input: naive CD8+ T cells sorted from blood. The clonotype comes from a woman under 40 in good health. CDR3 residues: CAWIGTGRGETQYF. CDR3 sequence (DNA): TGTGCCTGGATCGGGACGGGGAGAGGAGAGACCCAGTACTTC.